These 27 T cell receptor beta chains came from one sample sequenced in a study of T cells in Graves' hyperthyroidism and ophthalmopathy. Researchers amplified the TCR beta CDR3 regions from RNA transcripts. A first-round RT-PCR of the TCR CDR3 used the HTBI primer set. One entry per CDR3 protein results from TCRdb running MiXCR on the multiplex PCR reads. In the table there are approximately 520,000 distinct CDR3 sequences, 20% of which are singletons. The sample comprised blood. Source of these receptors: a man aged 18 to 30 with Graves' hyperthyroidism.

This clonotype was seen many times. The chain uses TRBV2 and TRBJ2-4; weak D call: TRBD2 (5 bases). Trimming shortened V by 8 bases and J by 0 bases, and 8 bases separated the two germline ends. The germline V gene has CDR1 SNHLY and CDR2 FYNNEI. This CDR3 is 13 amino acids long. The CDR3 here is CASYGLAKNIQYF. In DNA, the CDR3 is TGTGCCAGCTACGGACTAGCCAAAAACATTCAGTACTTC.

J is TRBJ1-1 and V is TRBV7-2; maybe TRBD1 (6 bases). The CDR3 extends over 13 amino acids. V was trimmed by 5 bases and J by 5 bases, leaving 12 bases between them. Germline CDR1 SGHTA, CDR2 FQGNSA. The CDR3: CASSITRGTEAFF. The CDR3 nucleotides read TGTGCCAGCAGCATAACCAGGGGAACTGAAGCTTTCTTT.

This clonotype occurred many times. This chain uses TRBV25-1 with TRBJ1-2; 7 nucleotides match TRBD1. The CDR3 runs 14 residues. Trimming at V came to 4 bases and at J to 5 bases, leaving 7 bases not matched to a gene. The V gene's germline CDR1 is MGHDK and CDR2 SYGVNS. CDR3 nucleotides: TGTGCCAGCAGTGGAACAGGGGTTAGGTATGGCTACACCTTC. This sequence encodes CASSGTGVRYGYTF.

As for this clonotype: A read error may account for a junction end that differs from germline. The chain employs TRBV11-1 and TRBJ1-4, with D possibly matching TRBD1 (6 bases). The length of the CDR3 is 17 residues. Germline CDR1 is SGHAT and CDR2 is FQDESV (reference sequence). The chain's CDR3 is CTSSWRGSGANPEKLFF. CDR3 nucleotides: TGTACCAGCAGCTGGAGGGGGAGCGGGGCCAACCCTGAAAAACTGTTTTTT.

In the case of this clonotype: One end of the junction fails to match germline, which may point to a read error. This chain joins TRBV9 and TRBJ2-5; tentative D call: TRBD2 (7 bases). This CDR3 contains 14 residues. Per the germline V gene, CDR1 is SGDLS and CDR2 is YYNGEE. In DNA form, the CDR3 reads TGTGCCAGCAGCGTAGAACGGGGGGCGAAGACCAAGTACTTC. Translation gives CASSVERGAKTKYF.

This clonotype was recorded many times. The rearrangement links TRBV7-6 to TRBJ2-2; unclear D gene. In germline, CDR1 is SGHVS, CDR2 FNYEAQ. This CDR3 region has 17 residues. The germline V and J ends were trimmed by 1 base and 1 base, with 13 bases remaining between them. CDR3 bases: TGTGCCAGCAGCTTAGTGGGCCCGACCTTGAACACCGGGGAGCTGTTTTTT. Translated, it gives CASSLVGPTLNTGELFF.

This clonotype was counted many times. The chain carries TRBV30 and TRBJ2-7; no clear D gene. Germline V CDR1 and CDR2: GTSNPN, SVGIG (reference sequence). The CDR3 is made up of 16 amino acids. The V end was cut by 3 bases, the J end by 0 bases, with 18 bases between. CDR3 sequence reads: CAWRGTKPFYSYEQYF. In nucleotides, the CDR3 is TGTGCCTGGAGGGGAACCAAACCATTCTACTCCTACGAGCAGTACTTC.

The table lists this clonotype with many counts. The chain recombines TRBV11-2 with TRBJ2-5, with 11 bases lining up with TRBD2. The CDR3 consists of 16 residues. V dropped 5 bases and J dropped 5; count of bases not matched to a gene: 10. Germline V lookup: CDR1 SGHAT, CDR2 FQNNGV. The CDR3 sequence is CASSPVTLAGVETQYF. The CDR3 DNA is TGTGCCAGCAGCCCCGTGACACTAGCGGGGGTGGAGACCCAGTACTTC.

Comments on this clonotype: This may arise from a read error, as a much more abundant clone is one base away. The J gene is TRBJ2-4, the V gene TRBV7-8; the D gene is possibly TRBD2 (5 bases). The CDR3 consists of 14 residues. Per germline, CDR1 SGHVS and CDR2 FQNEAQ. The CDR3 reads CASSPLLAKNIKYF. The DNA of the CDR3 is TGTGCCAGCAGTCCTCTCCTAGCCAAAAACATTAAGTACTTC.

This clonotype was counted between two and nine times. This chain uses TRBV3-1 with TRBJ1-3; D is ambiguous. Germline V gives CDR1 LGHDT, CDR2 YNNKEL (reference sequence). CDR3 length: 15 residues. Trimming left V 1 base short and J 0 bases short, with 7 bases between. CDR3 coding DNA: TGTGCCAGCAGCCAAGGTCTCCACTCTGGAAACACCATATATTTT. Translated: CASSQGLHSGNTIYF.

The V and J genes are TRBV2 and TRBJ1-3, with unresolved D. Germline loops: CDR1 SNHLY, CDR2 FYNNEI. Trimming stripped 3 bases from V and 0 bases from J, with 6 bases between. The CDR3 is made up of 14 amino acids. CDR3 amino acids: CASSDKVSGNTIYF. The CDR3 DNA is TGTGCCAGCAGTGACAAGGTCTCTGGAAACACCATATATTTT.

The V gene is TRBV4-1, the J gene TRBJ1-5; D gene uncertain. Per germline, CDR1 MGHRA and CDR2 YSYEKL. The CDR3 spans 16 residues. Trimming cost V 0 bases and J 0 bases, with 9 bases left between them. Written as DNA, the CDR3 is TGCGCCAGCAGCCAAGATAGGGCACCTAGCAATCAGCCCCAGCATTTT. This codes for CASSQDRAPSNQPQHF.

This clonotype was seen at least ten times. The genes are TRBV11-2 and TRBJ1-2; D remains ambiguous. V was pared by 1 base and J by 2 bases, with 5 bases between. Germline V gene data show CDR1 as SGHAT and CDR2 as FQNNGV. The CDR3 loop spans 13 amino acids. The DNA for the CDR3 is TGTGCCAGCAGCTTAGGTTGGAACTATGGCTACACCTTC. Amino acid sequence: CASSLGWNYGYTF.

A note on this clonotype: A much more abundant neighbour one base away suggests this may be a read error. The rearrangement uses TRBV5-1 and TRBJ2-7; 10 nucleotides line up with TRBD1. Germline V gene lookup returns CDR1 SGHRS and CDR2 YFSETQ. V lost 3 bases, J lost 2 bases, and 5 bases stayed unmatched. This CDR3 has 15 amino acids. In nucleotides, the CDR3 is TGCGCCAGCAGCTCCACCGGGACAGGGGCCTACGAGCAGTACTTC. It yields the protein CASSSTGTGAYEQYF.

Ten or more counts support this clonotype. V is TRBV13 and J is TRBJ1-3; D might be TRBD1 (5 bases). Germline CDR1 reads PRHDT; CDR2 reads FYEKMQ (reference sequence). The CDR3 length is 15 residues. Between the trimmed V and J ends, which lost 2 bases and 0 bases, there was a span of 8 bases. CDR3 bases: TGTGCCAGCAGCTTATGGGGGAGCTCTGGAAACACCATATATTTT. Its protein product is CASSLWGSSGNTIYF.

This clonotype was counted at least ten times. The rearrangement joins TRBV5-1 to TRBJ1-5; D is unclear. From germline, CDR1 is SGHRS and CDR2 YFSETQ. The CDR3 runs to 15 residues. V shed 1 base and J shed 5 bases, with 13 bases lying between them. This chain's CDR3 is CASSLSDFTDQPQHF. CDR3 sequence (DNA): TGCGCCAGCAGCTTGTCCGACTTTACCGATCAGCCCCAGCATTTT.

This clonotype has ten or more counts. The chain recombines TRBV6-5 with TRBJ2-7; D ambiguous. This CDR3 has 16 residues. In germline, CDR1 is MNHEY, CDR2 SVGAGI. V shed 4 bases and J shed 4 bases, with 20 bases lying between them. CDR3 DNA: TGTGCCAGCAGTTTAGCCCTACGGCGAGACTCATACGAGCAGTACTTC. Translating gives CASSLALRRDSYEQYF.

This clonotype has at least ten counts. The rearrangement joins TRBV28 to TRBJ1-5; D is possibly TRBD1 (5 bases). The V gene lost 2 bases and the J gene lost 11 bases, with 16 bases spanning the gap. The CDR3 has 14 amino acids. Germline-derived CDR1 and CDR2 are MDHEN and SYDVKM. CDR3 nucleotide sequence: TGTGCCAGCAGTTTAAGGGGCCCTGGGCTGGCCCAGCATTTT. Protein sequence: CASSLRGPGLAQHF.

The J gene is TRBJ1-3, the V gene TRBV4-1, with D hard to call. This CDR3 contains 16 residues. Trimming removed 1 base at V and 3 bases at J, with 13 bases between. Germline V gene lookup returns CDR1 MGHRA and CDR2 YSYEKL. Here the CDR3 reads CASSQGPALDGNTIYF. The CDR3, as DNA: TGCGCCAGCAGCCAAGGCCCCGCGCTTGATGGAAACACCATATATTTT.

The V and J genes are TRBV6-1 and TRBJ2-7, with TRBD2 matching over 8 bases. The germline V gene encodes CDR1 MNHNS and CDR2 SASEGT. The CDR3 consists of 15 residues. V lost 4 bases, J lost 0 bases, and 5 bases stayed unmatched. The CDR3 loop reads CASSVRGESSYEQYF. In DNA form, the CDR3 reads TGTGCCAGCAGTGTGCGGGGGGAAAGCTCCTACGAGCAGTACTTC.

CDR3 sequence: CASRKLTGGRERDIQYF. In nucleotides, the CDR3 is TGTGCCAGCAGAAAACTGACAGGGGGAAGGGAAAGAGACATTCAGTACTTC. V is TRBV7-9 and J is TRBJ2-4; 9 bases line up with TRBD1. The trim removed 6 bases at V and 8 bases at J, leaving 17 bases unmatched. Germline V gene lookup returns CDR1 SEHNR and CDR2 FQNEAQ (reference sequence). The CDR3 loop spans 17 amino acids.

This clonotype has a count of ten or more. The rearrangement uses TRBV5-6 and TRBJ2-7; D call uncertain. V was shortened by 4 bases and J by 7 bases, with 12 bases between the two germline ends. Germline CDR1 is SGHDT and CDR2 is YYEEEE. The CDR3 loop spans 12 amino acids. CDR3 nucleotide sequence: TGTGCCAGCAGCACACCATCCCGAGAGCAGTACTTC. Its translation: CASSTPSREQYF.

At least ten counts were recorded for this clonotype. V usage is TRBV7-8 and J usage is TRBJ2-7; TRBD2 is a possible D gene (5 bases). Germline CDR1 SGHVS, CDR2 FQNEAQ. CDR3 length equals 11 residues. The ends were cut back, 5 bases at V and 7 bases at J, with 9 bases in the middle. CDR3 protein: CASSRPGEQYF. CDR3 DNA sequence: TGTGCCAGCAGCCGGCCGGGGGAGCAGTACTTC.

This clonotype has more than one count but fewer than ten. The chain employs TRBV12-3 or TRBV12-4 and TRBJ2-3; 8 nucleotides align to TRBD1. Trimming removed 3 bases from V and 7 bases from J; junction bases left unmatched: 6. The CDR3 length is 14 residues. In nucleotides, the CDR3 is TGTGCCAGCAGTTTCTTCCAGGGGGCGAATACGCAGTATTTT. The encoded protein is CASSFFQGANTQYF.

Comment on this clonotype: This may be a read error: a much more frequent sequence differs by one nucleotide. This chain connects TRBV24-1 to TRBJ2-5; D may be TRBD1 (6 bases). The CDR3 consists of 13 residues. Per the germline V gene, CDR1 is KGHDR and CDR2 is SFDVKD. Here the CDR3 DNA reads TGTGCCACCAGAATGACAGGCGAGGAGAGCCAGTACTTC. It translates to CATRMTGEESQYF.

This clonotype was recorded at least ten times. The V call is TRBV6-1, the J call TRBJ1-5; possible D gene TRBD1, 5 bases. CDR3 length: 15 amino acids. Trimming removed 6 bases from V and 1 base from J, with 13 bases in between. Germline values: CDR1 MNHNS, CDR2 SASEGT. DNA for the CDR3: TGTGCCAGCAGCGAATTCAGGGACAGCAATCAGCCCCAGCATTTT. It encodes CASSEFRDSNQPQHF.

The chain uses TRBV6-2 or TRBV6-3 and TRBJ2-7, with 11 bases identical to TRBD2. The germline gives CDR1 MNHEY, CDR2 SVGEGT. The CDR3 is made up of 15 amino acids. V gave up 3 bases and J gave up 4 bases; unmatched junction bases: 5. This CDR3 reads CASSYRPSGGYEQYF. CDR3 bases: TGTGCCAGCAGTTATCGGCCTAGCGGGGGGTACGAGCAGTACTTC.